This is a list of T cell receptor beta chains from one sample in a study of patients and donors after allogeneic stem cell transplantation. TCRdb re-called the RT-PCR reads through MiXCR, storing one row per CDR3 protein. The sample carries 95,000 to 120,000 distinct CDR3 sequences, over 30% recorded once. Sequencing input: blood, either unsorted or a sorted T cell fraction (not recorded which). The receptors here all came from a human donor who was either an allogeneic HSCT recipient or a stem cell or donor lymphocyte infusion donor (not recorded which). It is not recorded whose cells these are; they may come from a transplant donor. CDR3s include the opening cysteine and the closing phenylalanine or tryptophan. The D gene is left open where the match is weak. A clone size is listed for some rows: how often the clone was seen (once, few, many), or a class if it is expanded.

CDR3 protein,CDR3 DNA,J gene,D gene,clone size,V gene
CASSPRQVLSYGYTF,TGTGCCAGCAGTCCCAGACAGGTTTTGAGCTATGGCTACACCTTC,TRBJ1-2,.,.,TRBV12-3/TRBV12-4
CSASDSGSPGNEQFF,TGCAGTGCTAGTGATAGCGGGAGCCCGGGGAATGAGCAGTTCTTC,TRBJ2-1,TRBD2,.,TRBV20-1
CASSLVPLARPTDTQYF,TGTGCCAGCAGCTTAGTCCCTCTAGCGAGACCCACAGATACGCAGTATTTT,TRBJ2-3,.,once,TRBV11-2
CASSFAGSLASTEAFF,TGCGCCAGCAGCTTCGCCGGGAGCTTGGCGAGCACTGAAGCTTTCTTT,TRBJ1-1,.,many,TRBV5-1
CSARWGPSSGNTIYF,TGCAGTGCTAGATGGGGCCCGAGCTCTGGAAACACCATATATTTT,TRBJ1-3,.,few,TRBV20-1
CASGLAPLADTDTQYF,TGTGCTAGTGGTTTGGCCCCCTTAGCGGACACAGATACGCAGTATTTT,TRBJ2-3,.,.,TRBV12-5
CASYDRAGNQPQHF,TGTGCCAGCTATGACAGGGCTGGGAATCAGCCCCAGCATTTT,TRBJ1-5,TRBD1,few,TRBV6-2/TRBV6-3
CASRPGGTSGTYEQYF,TGTGCCAGCAGACCCGGGGGGACTAGCGGGACCTACGAGCAGTACTTC,TRBJ2-7,TRBD2,few,TRBV28
CASSQRDGTDTQYF,TGTGCCAGCAGCCAGCGCGACGGCACAGATACGCAGTATTTT,TRBJ2-3,.,few,TRBV6-5
CASAVFRGPYGYTF,TGTGCCAGCGCAGTTTTTCGGGGCCCCTATGGCTACACCTTC,TRBJ1-2,.,large,TRBV7-9
CSGGDYYEQYF,TGCAGCGGGGGGGACTACTACGAGCAGTACTTC,TRBJ2-7,TRBD2,.,TRBV29-1
CASRNDRGRVDEQFF,TGTGCCAGCAGAAACGACAGGGGGCGCGTTGATGAGCAGTTCTTC,TRBJ2-1,TRBD1,once,TRBV12-3/TRBV12-4
CASSFFLHTQYF,TGTGCCAGCAGTTTCTTCCTTCATACGCAGTATTTT,TRBJ2-3,.,.,TRBV12-3/TRBV12-4
CATSSAQARSQYF,TGTGCCACCAGTAGCGCGCAGGCAAGGTCCCAGTACTTC,TRBJ2-5,.,.,TRBV24-1
CASSASPATNEKLFF,TGTGCCAGCAGCGCCTCTCCCGCAACTAATGAAAAACTGTTTTTT,TRBJ1-4,.,few,TRBV7-9
CASSPSGGEAFF,TGTGCCAGCAGCCCTTCGGGGGGTGAAGCTTTCTTT,TRBJ1-1,.,few,TRBV14
CASSVGGTSTGELFF,TGTGCCAGCAGCGTAGGTGGGACGAGCACCGGGGAGCTGTTTTTT,TRBJ2-2,.,.,TRBV9
CATSDFSRLGTGGRDTQYF,TGTGCCACCAGTGATTTTTCTCGACTGGGGACAGGGGGCCGGGATACGCAGTATTTT,TRBJ2-3,TRBD1,.,TRBV24-1
CAINPTGARSGYTF,TGTGCCATCAACCCGACAGGGGCCCGGTCCGGCTACACCTTC,TRBJ1-2,TRBD1,.,TRBV10-3
CASSRTLAPGPGELFF,TGTGCCAGCAGCAGGACCCTAGCCCCCGGTCCCGGGGAGCTGTTTTTT,TRBJ2-2,.,.,TRBV6-2/TRBV6-3
CATSVSGGGTGELFF,TGTGCCACCAGTGTTTCAGGGGGCGGCACCGGGGAGCTGTTTTTT,TRBJ2-2,TRBD1,few,TRBV24-1
CASSLGQGAIYEQFF,TGCGCCAGCAGCTTGGGACAGGGGGCCATCTATGAGCAGTTCTTC,TRBJ2-1,TRBD1,once,TRBV5-1
CSVLDGYGYTF,TGCAGCGTTCTCGACGGGTATGGCTACACCTTC,TRBJ1-2,.,few,TRBV29-1
CASSLLSLYNEQFF,TGTGCCAGCAGTTTATTATCCCTCTACAATGAGCAGTTCTTC,TRBJ2-1,.,.,TRBV28
CASSQVQGALNQNNEQFF,TGCGCCAGCAGCCAAGTCCAGGGGGCCCTGAACCAAAACAATGAGCAGTTCTTC,TRBJ2-1,TRBD1,.,TRBV4-3
CASSHDPGTAPNYGYTF,TGCGCCAGCAGCCATGATCCTGGGACAGCTCCTAACTATGGCTACACCTTC,TRBJ1-2,TRBD1,many,TRBV4-3
CASKGQGEVSPLHF,TGTGCCTCAAAGGGACAGGGGGAAGTCTCACCCCTCCACTTT,TRBJ1-6,TRBD1,few,TRBV30
CASSIRVVRGALYGYTF,TGTGCCAGTAGTATAAGGGTCGTCCGGGGAGCCCTCTATGGCTACACCTTC,TRBJ1-2,.,.,TRBV19
CASSTGYNEQFF,TGTGCCAGCAGCACTGGGTACAATGAGCAGTTCTTC,TRBJ2-1,.,.,TRBV12-3/TRBV12-4
CATNMRPGFGDGYTF,.,TRBJ1-2,.,few,TRBV19
CASSLAGSYEQYF,TGCGCCAGCAGCTTGGCGGGCTCCTACGAGCAGTACTTC,TRBJ2-7,.,few,TRBV5-1
CASSQLRGYQPQHF,TGCGCCAGCAGCCAGCTCAGGGGATATCAGCCCCAGCATTTT,TRBJ1-5,.,few,TRBV4-3